Shown below are 21 T cell receptor beta chains from a single sample sequenced in a study of cytomegalovirus exposure and HLA in healthy donors. Primers included in the PCR were 60 Vbeta and 13 Jbeta primers. The repertoire was sequenced with immunoSEQ multiplex PCR; TCRdb's copy has only in-frame clones and lacks some. This sample has about 130,000 clones, with 75% to 90% found just once. The sequenced sample was PBMCs. These receptors all stem from a woman aged 40 to 49 in good health and CMV-seropositive.

The chain joins TRBV7-9 to TRBJ1-2; the D gene is possibly TRBD1 (6 bases). CDR3 length: 14 residues. The ends were cut back, 4 bases at V and 3 bases at J, with 12 bases in the middle. CDR1 is SEHNR and CDR2 is FQNEAQ in the germline V gene (reference sequence). CDR3 loop: CASSSTTGHYGYTF. The CDR3 DNA is TGTGCCAGCAGCTCCACGACAGGTCACTATGGCTACACCTTC.

Details on this clone: A junction boundary mismatches the germline segment, possibly from a read error. The chain is built from TRBV2 and TRBJ1-6; D gene ambiguous. The CDR3 extends over 13 amino acids. The germline V gene has CDR1 SNHLY and CDR2 FYNNEI. The CDR3, as DNA: TGTGCCAGCAGCGAAGAAAGCGGCTCACCCCTCCACTTT. It specifies CASSEESGSPLHF.

This clone has a single count. V usage is TRBV27 and J usage is TRBJ2-1; D is possibly TRBD1 (5 bases). This CDR3 region has 15 residues. The V end was cut by 2 bases, the J end by 8 bases, with 16 bases between. Germline V gives CDR1 MNHEY, CDR2 SMNVEV (reference sequence). CDR3 amino acids: CASSLIGRVWDEQFF. DNA of the CDR3: TGTGCCAGCAGTTTAATTGGCAGGGTTTGGGATGAGCAGTTCTTC.

The chain couples TRBV9 to TRBJ2-7, with 9 bases fitting TRBD2. CDR1 and CDR2 from the germline V gene are SGDLS and YYNGEE. V was pared by 4 bases and J by 4 bases, with 9 bases of the junction left unmatched. The CDR3 has 15 residues. CDR3 DNA sequence: TGTGCCAGCAGCCCCGGGACTAGCCGGGGGTACGAGCAGTACTTC. Its protein is CASSPGTSRGYEQYF.

The V call is TRBV11-3, the J call TRBJ2-5, with TRBD2 matching 7 bases. Germline CDR1 and CDR2: SGHNT and YENEEA. V lost 2 bases, J lost 5 bases, and 2 bases stayed unmatched. The CDR3 runs 13 residues. As DNA, the CDR3 is TGTGCCAGCAGCTTAATGGGGGGGGAGACCCAGTACTTC. Protein sequence: CASSLMGGETQYF.

CDR3 amino acids: CASSQTGEQPQHF. The CDR3, as DNA: TGTGCCAGCAGCCAGACAGGGGAGCAGCCCCAGCATTTT. V usage is TRBV7-9 and J usage is TRBJ1-5; 8 nucleotides agree with TRBD1. This CDR3 is built from 13 residues. The J segment lost 7 bases and the V segment lost 5 bases, leaving 4 bases of the junction unmatched. In germline, CDR1 is SEHNR, CDR2 FQNEAQ (reference sequence).

This clone showed up just once. This chain uses TRBV28 with TRBJ2-7; 7 bases match TRBD1. J gave up 6 bases and V 5 bases, and 13 bases lay outside the gene matches. The CDR3 sequence is 15 residues long. CDR1 is MDHEN and CDR2 is SYDVKM in the germline V gene. CDR3 nucleotide sequence: TGTGCCAGCAGTCGAACCGACAGGGTTAATAGCGAGCAGTACTTC. Its protein product is CASSRTDRVNSEQYF.

The chain recombines TRBV9 with TRBJ1-5; D possibly corresponds to TRBD1 (5 bases). V gave up 3 bases and J gave up 6 bases, with 16 bases separating them. This CDR3 is 15 amino acids long. Germline assignment: CDR1 SGDLS and CDR2 YYNGEE. CDR3 bases: TGTGCCAGCAGCGGGGATTGGGGGGAGAGTCAGCCCCAGCATTTT. This translates into CASSGDWGESQPQHF.

This clone came up once. V usage is TRBV6-1 and J usage is TRBJ1-1, with D possibly matching TRBD1 (5 bases). There are 13 residues in the CDR3. Germline V gives CDR1 MNHNS, CDR2 SASEGT. Trimming removed 4 bases at V and 5 bases at J, with 11 bases between. The CDR3 DNA sequence: TGTGCCAGCAGTGCCCGGGGGGGGACTGAAGCTTTCTTT. Translating gives CASSARGGTEAFF.

Written as DNA, the CDR3 is TGTGCCAGCTCCCAGACAGGGAGTGGGGCCAACGTCCTGACTTTC. Protein sequence: CASSQTGSGANVLTF. V usage is TRBV18 and J usage is TRBJ2-6; 7 positions match TRBD1. This CDR3 has 15 amino acids. Trimming cost V 6 bases and J 3 bases; bases outside gene matches: 5. Germline CDR1 and CDR2: KGHSH and LQKENI. Complete variable domain (other parts from reference TRBV18 and TRBJ2-6): NAGVMQNPRHLVRRRGQEARLRCSPMKGHSHVYWYRQLPEEGLKFMVYLQKENIIDESGMPKERFSAEFPKEGPSILRIQQVVRGDSAAYFCASSQTGSGANVLTFGAGSRLTVL.

As to this clone: Other DNA sequences in this specimen translate into the identical CDR3. The rearrangement joins TRBV5-1 to TRBJ2-3, with D hard to call. The CDR3 covers 14 residues. Trimming removed 0 bases at V and 1 base at J, with 6 bases between. Germline V lookup: CDR1 SGHRS, CDR2 YFSETQ. The CDR3 region is CASSLVQGTDTQYF. The CDR3 DNA reads as TGCGCCAGCAGCTTGGTGCAGGGCACAGATACGCAGTATTTT.

The chain recombines TRBV11-2 with TRBJ1-2; D call uncertain. The germline V gene encodes CDR1 SGHAT and CDR2 FQNNGV. V lost 4 bases to trimming and J lost 0 bases, with 21 bases between them. The CDR3 extends over 18 amino acids. CDR3 nucleotides: TGTGCCAGCAGCTCCCCTCGGCAGGCGGGCTTAACTAACTATGGCTACACCTTC. As protein: CASSSPRQAGLTNYGYTF.

The chain uses TRBV4-2 and TRBJ1-4; D might be TRBD1 (5 bases). The CDR3 is made up of 16 amino acids. Germline loops: CDR1 LGHNA, CDR2 YNFKEQ. V gave up 0 bases and J gave up 2 bases, with 10 bases separating them. CDR3 nucleotides: TGTGCCAGCAGCCAAGATAAGGGGTGGACTAATGAAAAACTGTTTTTT. As protein: CASSQDKGWTNEKLFF.

The V call is TRBV7-8, the J call TRBJ2-7; D is undetermined. The CDR3 has 15 residues. Germline CDR1 is SGHVS and CDR2 is FQNEAQ. V was trimmed by 2 bases and J by 0 bases, leaving 11 bases between them. As DNA, the CDR3 is TGTGCCAGCAGCTTAACGCCGGGTACCTCCTACGAGCAGTACTTC. It translates to CASSLTPGTSYEQYF.

This clone was seen a few times. The chain uses TRBV19 and TRBJ2-7, with TRBD1 identical over 8 bases. The germline V gene has CDR1 LNHDA and CDR2 SQIVND (reference sequence). V was clipped by 4 bases and J by 3 bases; unmatched bases: 11. CDR3 length equals 16 residues. In DNA form, the CDR3 reads TGTGCCAGTAGTACTTTTACCGGGACAGGTGGCTACGAGCAGTACTTC. It yields the protein CASSTFTGTGGYEQYF.

About this clone: Its ends do not fully match the called genes, so a read error is possible. The V gene is TRBV7-9, the J gene TRBJ2-7, with a weak D call TRBD1 (5 bases). Germline assignment: CDR1 SEHNR and CDR2 FQNEAQ (reference sequence). The CDR3 consists of 14 residues. The CDR3 spells CTSSPIRQTYEQYF. CDR3 bases: TGTACCAGCAGCCCGATACGACAGACCTACGAGCAGTACTTC.

The genes are TRBV30 and TRBJ1-4; D gene uncertain. With 8 bases removed from V and 2 bases from J, the gap between germline ends came to 6 bases. This CDR3 has 11 amino acids. The germline V gene encodes CDR1 GTSNPN and CDR2 SVGIG (reference sequence). CDR3 loop: CASFTNEKLFF. The DNA of the CDR3 is TGTGCCAGCTTCACTAATGAAAAACTGTTTTTT.

V gene TRBV5-6 combines with J gene TRBJ2-3, with D perhaps TRBD1 (5 bases). Trimming pared 3 bases from V and 3 bases from J, leaving 14 bases between. CDR1 is SGHDT and CDR2 is YYEEEE in the germline V gene. The CDR3 totals 15 residues. The CDR3 coding sequence is TGTGCCAGCAGCTCCCGAAGGGGTTGGACAGATACGCAGTATTTT. This sequence encodes CASSSRRGWTDTQYF.

J is TRBJ1-2 and V is TRBV6-5; no clear D gene. Germline CDR1 is MNHEY and CDR2 is SVGAGI. Trimming took 6 bases from V and 4 from J, leaving 15 bases between them. The CDR3 runs 14 residues. Written as DNA, the CDR3 is TGTGCCAGCAGGCAGGATTTGCAGAGCTATGGCTACACCTTC. Translating gives CASRQDLQSYGYTF.

V usage is TRBV9 and J usage is TRBJ1-2; D not certain. The CDR3 is made up of 14 amino acids. V lost 0 bases and J lost 7, with 13 bases in between. Germline V gives CDR1 SGDLS, CDR2 YYNGEE. The CDR3 region has the DNA TGTGCCAGCAGCGTAGCAGAAGCGGGGAGTGGCTACACCTTC. Protein: CASSVAEAGSGYTF.

The rearrangement joins TRBV27 to TRBJ1-4; D is perhaps TRBD1 (5 bases). The V end lost 5 bases, the J end lost 0 bases, and 13 bases lay between the germline ends. Per the germline V gene, CDR1 is MNHEY and CDR2 is SMNVEV (reference sequence). CDR3 length: 16 amino acids. CDR3 loop: CASSPTGRATNEKLFF. CDR3 DNA: TGTGCCAGCAGTCCCACCGGCAGGGCAACTAATGAAAAACTGTTTTTT.